This T cell receptor (beta chain) was sequenced during a study of blood T cells in healthy people across ages. With respect to this clonotype: Its antigen remains unidentified.

General observations from the study: Roughly linear declines in TCR beta diversity per million T cells occurred with age. Any changes in expanded clonotypes were possibly confounded, as donor CMV status remained unknown.

A sample-barcoded 5' primer and a J-beta primer mix were used in a second PCR of about 7 to 12 cycles. Using its own MiXCR run on the 5' RACE reads, TCRdb lists one record per CDR3 protein. The data contain over 1,200,000 distinct CDR3 sequences, roughly 59% of them singletons. Sequenced sample: blood. The origin of this receptor is a man in his late teens or twenties in good health.

The CDR3 reads CASRATSGENTGELFF. In DNA form, the CDR3 reads TGTGCCAGCAGGGCCACTAGCGGGGAGAACACCGGGGAGCTGTTTTTT. This chain connects TRBV11-3 to TRBJ2-2, with 10 positions matching TRBD2. The CDR3 covers 16 residues. V trimming: 6 bases; J trimming: 1 base; junction bases outside the gene matches: 5. Germline V gene data show CDR1 as SGHNT and CDR2 as YENEEA.